This TCR beta chain was identified in a study of blood T cell repertoires in COVID-19 (dated by TCRdb to 2020 to 2022). A note on the overall study: Samples from collaborators originated in the United States, Italy and Spain and spanned both the acute and convalescent phases of COVID-19. The prospective study material was composed of cDNA or gDNA derived from T cells, B-cell-depleted T cells, or PBMCs. The dataset comprised deeply sampled blood TCRbeta repertoires from subjects exposed to, actively infected with, or recovered from COVID-19. A freely available public database, intended as a resource for researchers studying the immune response to SARS-CoV-2, is where the repertoires were released. Samples were obtained from the ongoing ImmuneRACE study (first 160 participants) and from over 1,000 subjects provided by 6 global collaborators. A de-identified subject ID, COVID-19 status, age in years and sex were almost always included in the sample metadata. Where HLA class I and class II types were available, the types were taken from metadata supplied by the sample provider, not from assay-based typing.

Here is what the overall study found, with its caveats: The quantity of clinical and demographic metadata differed by source and by participant and was supplied without curation.

The CDR3 goes from the cysteine to the phenylalanine over 14 residues. CDR3 DNA only is kept here, 42 bases in frame from base 1. According to the germline V gene, CDR1 reads SGDLS and CDR2 reads YYNGEE. A distance of 10 bases separates the germline ends of V and J, which lose 0 bases and 3 bases respectively. TCRbeta CDR3 regions were amplified from genomic DNA by means of the immunoSEQ Assay, a bias-controlled multiplex PCR. On the study's bioinformatics: Nucleated cell counts per sample were estimated from amplification of reference gene primers within the assay. Sequence reads were collapsed and filtered to measure the absolute abundance of every unique TCRbeta CDR3 rearrangement. For each sample, productive Simpson clonality was calculated by taking the square root of Simpson's diversity index across productive rearrangements. In its TCRdb copy, this immuneACCESS table keeps in-frame sequences only and misses some clones. Where compared with another copy, unresolved V genes explain less than half of these, and the others have no known cause. That table furnishes V, J and clone size, whereas the DNA furnished D and trimming. The sample has some 120,000 clones on record, approximately 80% of them singletons. The ten largest clones represent 3.8% of the sample.

Comments on this clone: What antigen it recognizes has not been identified. Per-nucleotide qualities are absent, and no much larger clonotype sits a single base away.

The collaborating institutions used their own protocols to collect whole blood in K2EDTA tubes. For TCRbeta analysis, collaborators shipped samples as frozen whole blood, isolated PBMCs, or DNA extracted from either of those sample types. This TCR came from a woman aged 45-65 years with acute or convalescent COVID-19. The rearrangement joined TRBV9 to TRBJ2-7; the D gene is perhaps TRBD1, on 6 matching bases. Material for sequencing was peripheral blood. CDR3 protein: CASSVGDTYYEQYF. The sequence in DNA is TGTGCCAGCAGCGTAGGGGACACCTACTACGAGCAGTACTTC.